What follows describes a single TCR beta chain. This specimen comes from a study of technical replicates of blood from four donors. Sequencing used immunoSEQ multiplex PCR; TCRdb keeps in-frame clones, though not all of them. The sample gives approximately 49,000 clones, about 90% of which show up once; less than 5% is in the top ten. Trimming stripped 1 base from V and 8 bases from J, with 12 bases between. Germline V gene data show CDR1 as SGHAT and CDR2 as FQNNGV. The CDR3 has 14 residues. The sequenced sample consisted of PBMCs. This chain uses TRBV11-2 with TRBJ2-1, with D possibly being TRBD1 (5 bases). The sequence was collected from a human donor in good health. Some clones in this sample may be carry-over from other donors' samples. CDR3 sequence reads: CASSLVGVNDEQFF. In DNA, the CDR3 is TGTGCCAGCAGCTTAGTAGGGGTAAACGATGAGCAGTTCTTC.